A selection of T cell receptor beta chains follows, all from one sample in a study of CD8 T cells in ankylosing spondylitis. TCRdb recomputed calls from the 5' RACE reads with MiXCR, one row per CDR3 protein. The sample lists about 220,000 distinct CDR3 sequences, about 7% occurring once. The specimen sequenced was blood, either unsorted or a sorted T cell fraction (not recorded which). The source of these receptors is a male donor with ankylosing spondylitis. Both conserved end residues are part of each CDR3. Fields, in order: clone size, J gene, CDR3 length, D gene, V gene, CDR3 DNA, CDR3 protein. The D gene is left open where the match is weak. The size entry is marked missing in some rows and otherwise reads once, few, many or a size class.

many TRBJ2-7 13 . TRBV29-1 TGCAGCGTTGAAGGGACAGAAACCTACGAGCAGTACTTC CSVEGTETYEQYF
many TRBJ2-2 15 . TRBV3-1 TGTGCCAGCAGCCCTCAATGGGGCGGCTCCGGGGAGCTGTTTTTT CASSPQWGGSGELFF
many TRBJ2-2 12 . TRBV6-5 TGTGCCAGCAAACATCTGCCCGGGGAGCTGTTTTTT CASKHLPGELFF
many TRBJ1-3 15 TRBD1 TRBV7-8 TGTGCCAGCAGCCTGGGGACAGGGACTGGAAACACCATATATTTT CASSLGTGTGNTIYF
many TRBJ2-1 18 TRBD1 TRBV4-1 TGCGCCAGCAGCCAAGCCGCCCTCGCCGGGACAGGGGGAAATGAGCAGTTCTTC CASSQAALAGTGGNEQFF
many TRBJ1-1 12 . TRBV20-1 TGCAGTGCTAGTGTCAGGAACACTGAAGCTTTCTTT CSASVRNTEAFF
many TRBJ2-2 14 . TRBV2 TGTGCCAGCAAAGGGCTAGCAAACACCGGGGAGCTGTTTTTT CASKGLANTGELFF
many TRBJ2-1 11 . TRBV12-3/TRBV12-4 TGTGCCAGCAGTTTAAGCAATGAGCAGTTCTTC CASSLSNEQFF
many TRBJ2-1 16 . TRBV14 TGTGCCAGCAGCCAAAGTGCAGGTGCCCCCTACAATGAGCAGTTCTTC CASSQSAGAPYNEQFF
many TRBJ2-3 15 TRBD1 TRBV7-9 TGTGCCAGCAGCTTATTACAGGGGAGCACAGATACGCAGTATTTT CASSLLQGSTDTQYF
. TRBJ2-7 17 TRBD2 TRBV7-2 TGTGCCAGCAGCTTTTCTAGCGGGGGATACGAAACCTACGAGCAGTACTTC CASSFSSGGYETYEQYF
many TRBJ2-1 16 TRBD2 TRBV6-2/TRBV6-3 TGTGCCAGCAGTCCGCTAAACAGCGGGAGTTACAATGAGCAGTTCTTC CASSPLNSGSYNEQFF
many TRBJ2-1 16 . TRBV20-1 TGCAGTGCTAGAGATATGCGGTTATACTCCTACAATGAGCAGTTCTTC CSARDMRLYSYNEQFF
many TRBJ1-6 15 . TRBV4-3 TGCGCCAGCAGCCACGGTAGGGTCCCCAATTCACCCCTCCACTTT CASSHGRVPNSPLHF
many TRBJ2-1 15 TRBD1 TRBV4-3 TGCGCCAGCAGCCTCGGGACAGGGATTGGCAATGAGCAGTTCTTC CASSLGTGIGNEQFF
few TRBJ1-2 13 . TRBV7-9 TGTGCCAGCAGCGCTCCCCGGGATTTGGGCTACACCTTC CASSAPRDLGYTF
. TRBJ2-7 15 . TRBV4-3 TGCGCCAGCAGCCAAGATCTTCCGACAAACTACGAGCAGTACTTC CASSQDLPTNYEQYF
many TRBJ1-1 15 . TRBV7-9 TGTGCCAGCAGCCCAACGGACGGCCTGAACACTGAAGCTTTCTTT CASSPTDGLNTEAFF
few TRBJ2-7 15 . TRBV4-1 TGCGCCAGCAGCGGAGGGTTGGGACCGGGACGCGAGCAGTACTTC CASSGGLGPGREQYF
many TRBJ2-7 13 . TRBV20-1 TGCAGTGCCATAGACAGAGCGTCCTACGAGCAGTACTTC CSAIDRASYEQYF
many TRBJ1-5 15 . TRBV2 TGTGCCAGCAAGTTGGGGCAGGGGTTAAATCAGCCCCAGCATTTT CASKLGQGLNQPQHF
many TRBJ2-5 11 . TRBV28 TGTGCCAGCAGTTTATTCGGGACCCAGTACTTC CASSLFGTQYF
. TRBJ2-1 17 TRBD2 TRBV5-1 TGCGCCAGCAGCATCCAGATAGCGGGAGGTGGGATGGATGAGCAGTTCTTC CASSIQIAGGGMDEQFF
many TRBJ1-1 16 TRBD1 TRBV7-9 TGTGCCAGCAGCTTGGGGACAGGGGGCATGGACACTGAAGCTTTCTTT CASSLGTGGMDTEAFF
. TRBJ2-1 16 . TRBV18 TGTGCCAGCTCACCAGGTAGTCGGGAGCCATACAATGAGCAGTTCTTC CASSPGSREPYNEQFF
many TRBJ1-2 13 . TRBV4-2 TGTGCCAGCAGAAACGGTAATGCCTATGGCTACACCTTC CASRNGNAYGYTF
many TRBJ1-4 15 . TRBV7-2 TGTGCCAGCAGTCGCGGTCGGGGAGCTAATGAAAAACTGTTTTTT CASSRGRGANEKLFF
few TRBJ2-1 15 TRBD1 TRBV19 TGTGCCAGTAGTTTTGGACAGGGGGCCCACAATGAGCAGTTCTTC CASSFGQGAHNEQFF
many TRBJ2-3 16 TRBD2 TRBV9 TGTGCCAGCAGCGTAGGAGCTAGCGGGGACCTTAATACGCAGTATTTT CASSVGASGDLNTQYF
. TRBJ2-3 14 . TRBV10-1 TGCGCCAGCAGTTGGGGGGTACCCACAGATACGCAGTATTTT CASSWGVPTDTQYF
many TRBJ1-6 14 . TRBV4-1 TGCGCCAGCAGCCAAACTATGGGGGGTTCACCCCTCCACTTT CASSQTMGGSPLHF
. TRBJ1-4 14 . TRBV7-6 TGTGCCAGCAGCTTAGGACGTGCTTCTGAAAAACTGTTTTTT CASSLGRASEKLFF
many TRBJ1-2 13 . TRBV7-2 TGTGCCAGCAGCGCCCGGGCAAAGGCTGGCTACACCTTC CASSARAKAGYTF
few TRBJ2-7 13 TRBD2 TRBV18 TGTGCCAGCTCACCACCGGCGGGGGGGCGTCAGTACTTC CASSPPAGGRQYF
many TRBJ2-1 15 . TRBV24-1 TGTGCCACCAGTGATTTTTCGGGAACCTACAATGAGCAGTTCTTC CATSDFSGTYNEQFF
. TRBJ2-2 14 . TRBV6-4 TGTGCCAGCAGCGAAGTGAACAGTCCCGGGGAGCTGTTTTTT CASSEVNSPGELFF
many TRBJ2-1 15 . TRBV9 TGTGCCAGCAGCCCCCAAGAGGGGGTATACAATGAGCAGTTCTTC CASSPQEGVYNEQFF
many TRBJ2-7 11 . TRBV29-1 TGCAGCGTTAAAGACTCCCACGAGCAGTACTTC CSVKDSHEQYF
many TRBJ2-1 16 TRBD2 TRBV4-1 TGCGCCAGCAGCTCCCCGGGACTAGCGGGAAGGAATGAGCAGTTCTTC CASSSPGLAGRNEQFF
many TRBJ2-1 11 . TRBV29-1 TGCAGCGTTGCCCCAATTGGTGAGCAGTTCTTC CSVAPIGEQFF
many TRBJ1-1 14 TRBD1 TRBV20-1 TGCAGTGCTAGGGGGACAGGCATGAACACTGAAGCTTTCTTT CSARGTGMNTEAFF
many TRBJ1-2 17 . TRBV7-9 TGTGCCAGCAGCCCCATCGATATTGCCGGGACTAACTATGGCTACACCTTC CASSPIDIAGTNYGYTF